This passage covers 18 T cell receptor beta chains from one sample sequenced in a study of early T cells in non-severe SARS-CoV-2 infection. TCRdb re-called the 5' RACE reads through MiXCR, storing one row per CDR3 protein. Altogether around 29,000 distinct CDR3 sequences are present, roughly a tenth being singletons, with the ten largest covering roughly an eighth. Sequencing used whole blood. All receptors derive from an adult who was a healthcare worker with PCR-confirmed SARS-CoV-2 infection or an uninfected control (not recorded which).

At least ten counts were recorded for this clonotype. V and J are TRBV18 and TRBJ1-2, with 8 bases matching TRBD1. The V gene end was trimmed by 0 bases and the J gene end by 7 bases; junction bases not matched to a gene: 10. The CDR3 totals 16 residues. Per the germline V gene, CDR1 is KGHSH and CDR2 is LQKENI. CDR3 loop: CASSPPSSQGAGGYTF. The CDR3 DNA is TGTGCCAGCTCACCACCTTCTTCGCAGGGGGCTGGTGGCTACACCTTC.

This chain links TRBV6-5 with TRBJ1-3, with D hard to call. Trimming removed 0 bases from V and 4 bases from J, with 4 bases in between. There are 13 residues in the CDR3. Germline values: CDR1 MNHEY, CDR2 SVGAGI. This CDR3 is CASSYSQGNTIYF. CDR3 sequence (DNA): TGTGCCAGCAGTTACTCTCAGGGAAACACCATATATTTT.

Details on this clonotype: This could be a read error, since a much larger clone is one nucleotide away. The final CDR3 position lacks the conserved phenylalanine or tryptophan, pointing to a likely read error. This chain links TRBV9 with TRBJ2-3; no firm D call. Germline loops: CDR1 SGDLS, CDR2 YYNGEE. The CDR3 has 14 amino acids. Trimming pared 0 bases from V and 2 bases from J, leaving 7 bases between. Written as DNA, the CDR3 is TGTGCCAGCAGCGTAGCTCCAGACACAGATACGCAGTATTAT. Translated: CASSVAPDTDTQYY.

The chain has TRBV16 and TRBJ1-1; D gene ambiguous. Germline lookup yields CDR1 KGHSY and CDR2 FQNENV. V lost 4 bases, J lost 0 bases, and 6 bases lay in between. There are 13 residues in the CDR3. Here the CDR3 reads CASSRDLNTEAFF. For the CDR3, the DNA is TGTGCCAGCAGCCGGGATTTGAACACTGAAGCTTTCTTT.

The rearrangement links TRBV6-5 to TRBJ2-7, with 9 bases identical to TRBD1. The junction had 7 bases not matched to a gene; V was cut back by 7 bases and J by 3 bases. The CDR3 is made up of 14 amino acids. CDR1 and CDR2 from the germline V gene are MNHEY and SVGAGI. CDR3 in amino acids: CASTADRGFYEQYF. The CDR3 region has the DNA TGTGCCAGCACCGCGGACAGGGGCTTCTACGAGCAGTACTTC.

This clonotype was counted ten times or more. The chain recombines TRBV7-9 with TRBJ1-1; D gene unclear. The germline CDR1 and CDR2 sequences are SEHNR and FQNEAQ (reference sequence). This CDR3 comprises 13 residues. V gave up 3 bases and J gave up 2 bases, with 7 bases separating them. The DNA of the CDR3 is TGTGCCAGCAGCTTCGGCATTAACACTGAAGCTTTCTTT. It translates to CASSFGINTEAFF.

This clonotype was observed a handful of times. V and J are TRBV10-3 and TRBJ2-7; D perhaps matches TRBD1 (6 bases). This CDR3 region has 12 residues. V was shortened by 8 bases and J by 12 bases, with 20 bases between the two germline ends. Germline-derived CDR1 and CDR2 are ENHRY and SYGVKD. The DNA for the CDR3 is TGTGCCATCGGGGGCGACACAGGTTCGACGTACTTC. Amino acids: CAIGGDTGSTYF.

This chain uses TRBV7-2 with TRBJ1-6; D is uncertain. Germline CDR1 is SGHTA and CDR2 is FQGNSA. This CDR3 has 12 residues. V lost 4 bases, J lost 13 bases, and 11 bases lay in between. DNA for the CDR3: TGTGCCAGCAGCTCCAACCAATTGCCCCTCCACTTT. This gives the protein CASSSNQLPLHF.

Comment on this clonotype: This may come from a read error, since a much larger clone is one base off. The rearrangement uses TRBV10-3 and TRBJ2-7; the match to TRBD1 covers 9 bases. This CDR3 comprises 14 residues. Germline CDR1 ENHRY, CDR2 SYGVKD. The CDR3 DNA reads TGTGCCATTAGGGGGGACAGGGCTGTAGATGAGCTGTACTTC. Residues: CAIRGDRAVDELYF.

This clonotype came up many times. The DNA of the CDR3 is TGCAGCGTTGAGAGACCATCTGATGGGGCCAACGTCCTGACTTTC. This gives the protein CSVERPSDGANVLTF. The chain employs TRBV29-1 and TRBJ2-6; D not certain. V dropped 3 bases and J dropped 3 bases, with 12 bases sitting between them. The CDR3 is made up of 15 amino acids. Per germline, CDR1 SQVTM and CDR2 ANQGSEA. Using reference TRBV29-1 and TRBJ2-6 for the parts outside the CDR3, the full variable domain is SAVISQKPSRDICQRGTSLTIQCQVDSQVTMMFWYRQQPGQSLTLIATANQGSEATYESGFVIDKFPISRPNLTFSTLTVSNMSPEDSSIYLCSVERPSDGANVLTFGAGSRLTVL.

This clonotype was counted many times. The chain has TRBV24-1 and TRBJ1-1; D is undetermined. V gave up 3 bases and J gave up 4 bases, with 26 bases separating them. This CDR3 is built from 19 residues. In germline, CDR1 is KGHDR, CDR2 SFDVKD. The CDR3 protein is CATSDPYAPRERRATEAFF. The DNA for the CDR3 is TGTGCCACCAGTGATCCATACGCCCCCCGGGAACGACGCGCCACTGAAGCTTTCTTT.

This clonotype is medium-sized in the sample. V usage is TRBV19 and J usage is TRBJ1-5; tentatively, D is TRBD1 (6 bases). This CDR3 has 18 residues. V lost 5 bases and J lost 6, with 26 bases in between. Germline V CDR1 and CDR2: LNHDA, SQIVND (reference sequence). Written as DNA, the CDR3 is TGTGCCAGTAGTCATTTGCAATTGACGGGGGGCTTAGGTCAGCCCCAGCATTTT. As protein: CASSHLQLTGGLGQPQHF.

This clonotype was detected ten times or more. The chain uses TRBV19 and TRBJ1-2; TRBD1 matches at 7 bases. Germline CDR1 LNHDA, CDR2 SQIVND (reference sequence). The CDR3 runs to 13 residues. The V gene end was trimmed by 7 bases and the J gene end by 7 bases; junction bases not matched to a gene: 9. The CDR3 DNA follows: TGTGCCAGTATAGATCGACAGGGTGGTGGCTACACCTTC. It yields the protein CASIDRQGGGYTF.

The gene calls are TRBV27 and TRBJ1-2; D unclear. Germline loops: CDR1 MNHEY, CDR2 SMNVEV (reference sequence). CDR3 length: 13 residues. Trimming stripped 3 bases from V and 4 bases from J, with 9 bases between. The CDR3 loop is CASSLRGSYGYTF. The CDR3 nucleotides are TGTGCCAGCAGTTTGCGGGGTTCCTATGGCTACACCTTC.

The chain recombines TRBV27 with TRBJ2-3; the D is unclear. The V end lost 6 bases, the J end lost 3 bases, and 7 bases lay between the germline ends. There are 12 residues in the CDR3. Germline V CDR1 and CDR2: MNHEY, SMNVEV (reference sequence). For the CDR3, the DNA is TGTGCCAGCAGAGCTAGTACAGATACGCAGTATTTT. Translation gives CASRASTDTQYF.

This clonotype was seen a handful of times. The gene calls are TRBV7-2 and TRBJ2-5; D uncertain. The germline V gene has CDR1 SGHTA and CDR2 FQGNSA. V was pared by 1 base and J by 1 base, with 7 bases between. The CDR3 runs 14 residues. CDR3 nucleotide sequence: TGTGCCAGCAGCTTAGTTAGCAGCCAAGAGACCCAGTACTTC. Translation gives CASSLVSSQETQYF.

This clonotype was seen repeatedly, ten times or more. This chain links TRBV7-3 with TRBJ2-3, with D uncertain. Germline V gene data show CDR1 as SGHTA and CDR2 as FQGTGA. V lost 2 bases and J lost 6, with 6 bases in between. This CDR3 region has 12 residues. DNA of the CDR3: TGTGCCAGCAGCTTATTTGGGGATACGCAGTATTTT. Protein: CASSLFGDTQYF. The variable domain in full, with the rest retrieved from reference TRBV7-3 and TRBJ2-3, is GAGVSQTPSNKVTEKGKYVELRCDPISGHTALYWYRQSLGQGPEFLIYFQGTGAADDSGLPNDRFFAVRPEGSVSTLKIQRTERGDSAVYLCASSLFGDTQYFGPGTRLTVL.

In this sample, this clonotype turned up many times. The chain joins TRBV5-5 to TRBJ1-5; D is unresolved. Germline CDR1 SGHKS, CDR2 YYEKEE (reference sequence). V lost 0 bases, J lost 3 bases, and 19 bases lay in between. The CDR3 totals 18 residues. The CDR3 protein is CASSLVNLGPNSNQPQHF. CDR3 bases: TGTGCCAGCAGCTTGGTTAATCTGGGCCCGAACTCCAATCAGCCCCAGCATTTT.